This entry lists 26 T cell receptor beta chains sequenced from one sample in a study of T cell repertoires in cytomegalovirus infection (dated by TCRdb to the late 2010s). What this sample's treatment or condition label stands for: in vitro stimulation with specific CMV peptide epitopes to enrich CMV-specific T cells. No cognate antigen is known for these TCRs. TCRdb shows the sequencer as Illumina HiSeq 1500. TCRdb redid the processing of the public reads, applying fastp at Q25 and MiXCR, and retained in-frame beta chains. One record per CDR3 amino acid sequence lists the most common genes and DNA. In this sample the table shows about 700,000 distinct CDR3 sequences, around a third of which occur a single time. The leading ten clones occupy around a sixth of the sample. Specimen: cultured PBMCs, collected from culture after CMV antigen stimulation. Every receptor here comes from a human donor in good health (CMV status not recorded). Some clones in this sample may be carry-over from other donors' samples.

This clonotype was observed a handful of times. The chain couples TRBV28 to TRBJ2-3, with D tentatively TRBD1 (6 bases). The V end lost 8 bases, the J end lost 3 bases, and 18 bases lay between the germline ends. Germline CDR1 MDHEN, CDR2 SYDVKM. The CDR3 is made up of 15 amino acids. The CDR3 coding sequence is TGTGCCAGCTTGAGGGGGATTACCGGGACAGATACGCAGTATTTT. Encoded protein: CASLRGITGTDTQYF.

The DNA for the CDR3 is TGCGCCAGCGGACCCACTGGGCAGACTAATGAAAAACTGTTTTTT. Encoded protein: CASGPTGQTNEKLFF. The rearrangement links TRBV5-1 to TRBJ1-4, with no clear D. Trimming took off 7 bases at V and 2 bases at J, with 15 bases between the two ends. From germline, CDR1 is SGHRS and CDR2 YFSETQ. CDR3 length: 15 amino acids.

There are many counts of this clonotype. The rearrangement uses TRBV7-2 and TRBJ1-1; 7 positions match TRBD1. The CDR3 loop spans 16 amino acids. The V and J ends lost 5 bases and 6 bases, in that order; junction bases with no gene match: 15. Germline V gene data show CDR1 as SGHTA and CDR2 as FQGNSA. CDR3: CASSPLPRGTGAEAFF. The CDR3 DNA sequence: TGTGCCAGCAGCCCCCTTCCCCGGGGAACAGGGGCTGAAGCTTTCTTT.

The J gene is TRBJ1-3, the V gene TRBV7-4, with D unresolved. Germline V CDR1 and CDR2: SGHVT, SQSDAQ. The ends were cut back, 7 bases at V and 0 bases at J, with 10 bases in the middle. CDR3 length: 14 residues. In nucleotides, the CDR3 is TGTGCCAGCACCATCACCGGCTCTGGAAACACCATATATTTT. Translated: CASTITGSGNTIYF.

CDR3 amino acids: CATSSNRGYEQYF. CDR3 in DNA: TGTGCCACCAGCAGTAACAGGGGATACGAGCAGTACTTC. V gene TRBV15 combines with J gene TRBJ2-7; 7 nucleotides line up with TRBD1. This CDR3 has 13 residues. With 3 bases clipped from V and 4 bases from J, the junction kept 3 bases outside the gene matches. Germline V CDR1 and CDR2: LNHNV, YYDKDF (reference sequence).

This clonotype was detected only a few times. The J gene is TRBJ1-5, the V gene TRBV4-1, with 10 bases aligning to TRBD1. Germline CDR1 and CDR2: MGHRA and YSYEKL. CDR3 length equals 22 residues. V lost 4 bases and J lost 2; bases outside the gene matches: 23. The CDR3 sequence: CASSPETPAGQGVKGGNQPQHF. The DNA of the CDR3 is TGCGCCAGCAGCCCCGAAACGCCAGCAGGACAGGGGGTCAAAGGAGGCAATCAGCCCCAGCATTTT.

This clonotype was seen a handful of times. V is TRBV7-2 and J is TRBJ1-6; unclear D gene. V shed 4 bases and J shed 8 bases, with 9 bases lying between them. The CDR3 length is 13 residues. Germline V CDR1 and CDR2: SGHTA, FQGNSA. The CDR3 DNA sequence: TGTGCCAGCAGCTCCCGCCCCGATTCACCCCTCCACTTT. Translated, it gives CASSSRPDSPLHF.

This clonotype was picked up a small number of times. The rearrangement uses TRBV27 and TRBJ2-1, with D uncertain. The V gene's germline CDR1 is MNHEY and CDR2 SMNVEV (reference sequence). The CDR3 has 16 residues. Trimming cost V 0 bases and J 3 bases, with 12 bases left between them. The CDR3 DNA sequence: TGTGCCAGCAGTTTATCCCCAAGGTTAGACTACAATGAGCAGTTCTTC. It yields the protein CASSLSPRLDYNEQFF.

V gene TRBV7-8 combines with J gene TRBJ2-2; D not certain. Germline CDR1 is SGHVS and CDR2 is FQNEAQ. CDR3 length: 14 residues. Trimming pared 2 bases from V and 4 bases from J, leaving 8 bases between. CDR3 nucleotides: TGTGCCAGCAGCTTATTAGGAGCCACCGGGGAGCTGTTTTTT. Protein: CASSLLGATGELFF.

This clonotype was observed a handful of times. The J gene is TRBJ1-2, the V gene TRBV11-2; D ambiguous. Germline V lookup: CDR1 SGHAT, CDR2 FQNNGV. V lost 5 bases and J lost 4, with 14 bases in between. This CDR3 contains 14 residues. The DNA of the CDR3 is TGTGCCAGCAGCATCTCGGACGCCCCCTATGGCTACACCTTC. It encodes CASSISDAPYGYTF.

The rearrangement joins TRBV6-5 to TRBJ1-2, with D hard to call. Trimming stripped 2 bases from V and 4 bases from J, with 11 bases between. The CDR3 contains 14 residues. Germline CDR1 MNHEY, CDR2 SVGAGI. CDR3 nucleotides: TGTGCCAGCAGTTACGGCGTAAGGGCCTATGGCTACACCTTC. Translating it yields CASSYGVRAYGYTF.

V usage is TRBV20-1 and J usage is TRBJ1-2; D call uncertain. Looked up from germline, CDR1 is DFQATT and CDR2 is SNEGSKA (reference sequence). The CDR3 has 14 amino acids. V was clipped by 6 bases and J by 0 bases, with 14 bases between them. This chain's CDR3 is CSARTGVSNYGYTF. DNA for the CDR3: TGCAGTGCCAGAACCGGGGTCTCTAACTATGGCTACACCTTC.

This clonotype was seen only a few times. The V and J genes are TRBV7-8 and TRBJ2-5; D may match TRBD1 or TRBD2 (5 bases each). With 5 bases removed from V and 8 bases from J, the gap between germline ends came to 12 bases. The CDR3 runs to 12 residues. CDR1 is SGHVS and CDR2 is FQNEAQ in the germline V gene. CDR3 residues: CASSRRGVTQYF. The DNA for the CDR3 is TGTGCCAGCAGCCGAAGAGGGGTTACCCAGTACTTC.

The rearrangement joins TRBV7-2 to TRBJ2-2; D unclear. CDR1 and CDR2 from the germline V gene are SGHTA and FQGNSA. V was clipped by 7 bases and J by 4 bases, with 13 bases between them. The CDR3 spans 14 residues. CDR3 sequence (DNA): TGTGCCAGCACCTTTGGAGTCCTCACCGGGGAGCTGTTTTTT. It translates to CASTFGVLTGELFF.

V is TRBV28 and J is TRBJ2-7; 7 bases map to TRBD1. Germline loops: CDR1 MDHEN, CDR2 SYDVKM. CDR3 length: 13 residues. J lost 8 bases, V lost 4 bases, and 8 bases had no gene match. CDR3 sequence (DNA): TGTGCCAGCAGTTCAGAGACAGGGTCGAAGCAGTACTTC. It specifies CASSSETGSKQYF.

This clonotype was seen only once. This chain uses TRBV20-1 with TRBJ2-3, with D unclear. Germline V gene lookup returns CDR1 DFQATT and CDR2 SNEGSKA (reference sequence). The ends were cut back, 7 bases at V and 1 base at J, with 9 bases in the middle. The CDR3 extends over 12 amino acids. DNA for the CDR3: TGCAGTGAGGCAGGACGCACAGATACGCAGTATTTT. This encodes CSEAGRTDTQYF.

As concerns this clonotype: Relative to the germline gene, one junction end is altered; a read error may explain this. V gene TRBV10-3 combines with J gene TRBJ1-1; D gene uncertain. From germline, CDR1 is ENHRY and CDR2 SYGVKD. This CDR3 spans 15 amino acids. CDR3 sequence reads: CAISGRTGMKTEAFF. Written as DNA, the CDR3 is TGTGCCATCAGTGGGAGGACGGGGATGAAAACTGAAGCTTTCTTT.

V gene TRBV12-3 or TRBV12-4 combines with J gene TRBJ1-1; TRBD1 matches 9 bases. J lost 1 base, V lost 6 bases, and 12 bases had no gene match. The CDR3 covers 17 residues. The CDR3 sequence is CASRGGQGIIGNTEAFF. DNA for the CDR3: TGTGCCAGCAGGGGGGGACAGGGTATAATCGGGAACACTGAAGCTTTCTTT.

The rearrangement uses TRBV5-1 and TRBJ2-7; tentatively, D is TRBD1 (5 bases). CDR1 SGHRS and CDR2 YFSETQ come from the germline V gene. Trimming removed 0 bases from V and 11 bases from J, with 12 bases in between. CDR3 size: 12 residues. The CDR3 sequence: CASSLDQGPKYF. The CDR3 coding sequence is TGCGCCAGCAGCTTGGATCAGGGCCCAAAGTACTTC.

The table lists this clonotype with a few counts. The germline gene is not matched at one end of the junction; a read error may be the cause. The chain is built from TRBV7-6 and TRBJ1-6; unclear D gene. Germline lookup yields CDR1 SGHVS and CDR2 FNYEAQ. There are 8 residues in the CDR3. CDR3 in amino acids: CASSPPHF. CDR3 bases: TGTGCCAGCAGCCCCCCCCACTTT.

This clonotype was found a few times. This chain joins TRBV7-9 and TRBJ2-1, with D perhaps being TRBD1 or TRBD2 (5 bases each). Germline assignment: CDR1 SEHNR and CDR2 FQNEAQ (reference sequence). The CDR3 is 13 amino acids. Trimming removed 7 bases from V and 5 bases from J, with 12 bases in between. In DNA, the CDR3 is TGTGCCAGCACCGGGACGGTAAACAATGAGCAGTTCTTC. It is translated as CASTGTVNNEQFF.

This clonotype was seen a handful of times. The chain employs TRBV11-2 and TRBJ2-2; D is possibly TRBD2 (6 bases). Trimming pared 8 bases from V and 0 bases from J, leaving 16 bases between. Germline CDR1 is SGHAT and CDR2 is FQNNGV. This CDR3 has 16 amino acids. The CDR3 DNA follows: TGTGCCAGCTTGGGGAGGACCCTAACGAACACCGGGGAGCTGTTTTTT. Protein sequence: CASLGRTLTNTGELFF.

This chain joins TRBV4-3 and TRBJ2-1, with 7 bases lining up with TRBD2. This CDR3 is built from 17 residues. The trim removed 0 bases at V and 3 bases at J, leaving 8 bases unmatched. CDR1 is LGHNA, CDR2 YSLEER, per germline. CDR3 region: CASSQDRSREFYNEQFF. The CDR3, as DNA: TGCGCCAGCAGCCAAGATCGCTCGCGGGAGTTCTACAATGAGCAGTTCTTC.

There are many counts of this clonotype. V usage is TRBV7-2 and J usage is TRBJ2-7; D is uncertain. The V gene lost 1 base and the J gene lost 6 bases, with 10 bases spanning the gap. The CDR3 is 13 amino acids. Germline assignment: CDR1 SGHTA and CDR2 FQGNSA. The CDR3 DNA reads TGTGCCAGCAGCTTAGTCCCGCGACCCGAGCAGTACTTC. It is translated as CASSLVPRPEQYF.

The chain recombines TRBV20-1 with TRBJ2-3, with 16 positions matching TRBD2. From germline, CDR1 is DFQATT and CDR2 SNEGSKA (reference sequence). V gave up 2 bases and J gave up 6 bases; unmatched junction bases: 14. The CDR3 sequence is 19 residues long. The CDR3, as DNA: TGCAGTGCTAGACCAATACCCGGGACTAGCGGGGGGGCCACTGATACGCAGTATTTT. Amino acids: CSARPIPGTSGGATDTQYF.

This chain links TRBV5-6 with TRBJ1-2; D ambiguous. V shed 0 bases and J shed 8 bases, with 11 bases lying between them. This CDR3 is built from 13 residues. Germline V gene sequence: CDR1 SGHDT, CDR2 YYEEEE. The CDR3 DNA follows: TGTGCCAGCAGCTTGGGACGGAATGAGGGCTACACCTTC. Its protein is CASSLGRNEGYTF.